This T cell receptor beta chain was identified during a study of OX40 agonist ivuxolimab in advanced cancers. As for the study more broadly: Ivuxolimab, which targeted the costimulatory receptor OX40 (CD134), was an agonistic, fully human IgG2 monoclonal antibody. Intravenous ivuxolimab was administered to patients every 2 weeks at six dose levels: 0.01, 0.1, 0.3, 1.5, 3 and 10 mg/kg. Of the 52 patients in dose escalation, some 19 had hepatocellular carcinoma, about 15 had melanoma, 9 had renal cell carcinoma and 9 had head and neck cancer. In the dose-escalation cohort, roughly four fifths of patients were male, and the mean age was around 60 years, with a range of about 23 to 90. Patients were allowed to have had prior anti-PD-1, anti-PD-L1 or anti-CTLA-4 therapy, and around 40% of the dose-escalation patients had previously received checkpoint inhibitors. Three dose-escalation patients achieved partial responses, one with hepatocellular carcinoma and two with cutaneous melanoma. Peripheral TCRbeta sequencing aimed to test whether ivuxolimab altered TCR sequence diversity and caused clonal T-cell expansion. The paper covers the monotherapy dose-escalation part of the phase I ivuxolimab trial, which included N ≈ 50 patients.

To sequence the TCRbeta CDR3 region, genomic DNA was isolated from the sorted cells. The immunoSEQ Assay was used to sequence the TCRbeta CDR3 regions. Not all clones reach the TCRdb copy of this immuneACCESS table, which keeps in-frame sequences only. Checked studies attribute under half of the gap to unresolved V genes and leave the rest unexplained. Recorded for this sample are tens of thousands of clones; around 82% of them occurred a single time. Clones ranked in the top ten supply under 4.5% of the sample. The trial excluded patients who had a history of autoimmune disease or who were on systemic immunosuppression. In every dose cohort, peripheral blood was drawn for TCR sequencing at baseline, cycle 4 day 1, and cycle 7 day 1. The samples were drawn from a first-in-human, open-label, multicenter phase I dose-escalation trial of ivuxolimab. Adults with locally advanced or metastatic melanoma, renal cell carcinoma, hepatocellular carcinoma or head and neck squamous cell carcinoma were enrolled in the trial. Before TCR sequencing, CD4+ and CD8+ T cells were separately sorted from peripheral blood.

This clone occurred once. Its antigen is currently not known. Per-nucleotide qualities are absent, and no much larger clonotype sits a single base away. What the study reported, not specific to this receptor: Low levels of normalized T-cell clonal expansion were also seen in some patients who did not respond. The antigen specificity of the clonally expanded peripheral T cells was not determined. In partial responders in the 0.1-3.0 mg/kg groups, normalized peripheral clonal expansion was found to be among the lowest, especially among CD8+ T cells. At doses of 0.1 to 3.0 mg/kg, clonal expansion of both CD4+ and CD8+ T cells in blood was seen between baseline and week 6. After ivuxolimab, expanded clones were on average more numerous among CD8+ T cells than among CD4+ T cells.

V loses 9 bases at its end and J loses 8 bases; junction bases beyond the gene matches: 12. From a lookup of the germline V gene, CDR1 and CDR2 are SNHLY and FYNNEI. Taken from cysteine to phenylalanine, the CDR3 has 15 residues. The DNA shown is the 45-base CDR3, in frame from base 1. The rearranged chain carries TRBV2 and TRBJ2-3, and TRBD2 matches 12 of the central bases. This specimen consisted of CD4+ or CD8+ T cells sorted from blood, obtained in a trial of the OX40 agonist ivuxolimab. The receptor comes from an adult with an advanced solid tumor such as melanoma, head and neck, liver or kidney cancer. Here the CDR3 is given as CASELTSGGGSTQYF. The nucleotide sequence is TGTGCCAGTGAATTGACTAGCGGGGGCGGGAGTACGCAGTATTTT. With the portions outside the CDR3 filled from the reference TRBV2 and TRBJ2-3 genes, the complete variable region becomes EPEVTQTPSHQVTQMGQEVILRCVPISNHLYFYWYRQILGQKVEFLVSFYNNEISEKSEIFDDQFSVERPDGSNFTLKIRSTKLEDSAMYFCASELTSGGGSTQYFGPGTRLTVL.